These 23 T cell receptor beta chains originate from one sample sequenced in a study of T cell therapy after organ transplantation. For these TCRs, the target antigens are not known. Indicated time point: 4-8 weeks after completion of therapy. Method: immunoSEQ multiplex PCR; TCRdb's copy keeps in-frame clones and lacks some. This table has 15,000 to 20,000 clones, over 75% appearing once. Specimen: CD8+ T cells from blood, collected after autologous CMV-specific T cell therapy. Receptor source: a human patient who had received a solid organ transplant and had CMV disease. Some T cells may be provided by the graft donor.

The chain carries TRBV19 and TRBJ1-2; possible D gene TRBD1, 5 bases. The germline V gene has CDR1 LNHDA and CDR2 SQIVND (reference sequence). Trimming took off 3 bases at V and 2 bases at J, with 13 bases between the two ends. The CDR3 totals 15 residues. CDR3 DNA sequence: TGTGCCAGTAGTATCACGAGTCGGGACAACTATGGCTACACCTTC. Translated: CASSITSRDNYGYTF.

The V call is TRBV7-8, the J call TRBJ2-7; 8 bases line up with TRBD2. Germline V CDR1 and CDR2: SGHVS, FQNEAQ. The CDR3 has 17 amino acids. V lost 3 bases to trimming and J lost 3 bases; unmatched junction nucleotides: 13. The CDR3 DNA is TGTGCCAGCAGCTTCCTTCTAGCGGGCCCTGGGATCTACGAGCAGTACTTC. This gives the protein CASSFLLAGPGIYEQYF.

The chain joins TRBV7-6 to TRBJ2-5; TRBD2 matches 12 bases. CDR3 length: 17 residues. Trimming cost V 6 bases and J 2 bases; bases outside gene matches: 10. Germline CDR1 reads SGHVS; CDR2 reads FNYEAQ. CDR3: CASSSRPTSGRQETQYF. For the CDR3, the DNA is TGTGCCAGCAGTTCCCGACCGACTAGCGGGAGACAAGAGACCCAGTACTTC.

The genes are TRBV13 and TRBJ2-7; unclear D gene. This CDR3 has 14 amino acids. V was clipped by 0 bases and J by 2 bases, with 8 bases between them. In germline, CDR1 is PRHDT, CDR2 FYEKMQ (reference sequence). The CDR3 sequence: CASSLGEQTYEQYF. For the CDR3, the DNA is TGTGCCAGCAGCTTAGGAGAACAGACCTACGAGCAGTACTTC.

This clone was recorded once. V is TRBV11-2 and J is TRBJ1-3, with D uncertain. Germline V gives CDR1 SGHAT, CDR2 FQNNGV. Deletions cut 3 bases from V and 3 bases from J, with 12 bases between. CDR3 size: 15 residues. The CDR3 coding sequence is TGTGCCAGCAGCTTCTTACACATAGGTGGAAACACCATATATTTT. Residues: CASSFLHIGGNTIYF.

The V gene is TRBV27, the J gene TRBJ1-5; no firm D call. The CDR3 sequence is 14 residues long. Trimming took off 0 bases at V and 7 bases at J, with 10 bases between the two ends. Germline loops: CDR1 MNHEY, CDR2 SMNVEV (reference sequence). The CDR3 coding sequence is TGTGCCAGCAGTTTATCGGCCTCCGGGCAGCCCCAGCATTTT. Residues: CASSLSASGQPQHF.

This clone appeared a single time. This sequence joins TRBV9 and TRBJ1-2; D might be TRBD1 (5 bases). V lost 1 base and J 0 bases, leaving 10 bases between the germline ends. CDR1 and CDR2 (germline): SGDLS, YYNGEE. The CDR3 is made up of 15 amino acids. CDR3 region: CASSVYSTANYGYTF. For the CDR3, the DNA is TGTGCCAGCAGCGTATACTCGACAGCTAACTATGGCTACACCTTC. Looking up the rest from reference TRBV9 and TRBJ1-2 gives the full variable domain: DSGVTQTPKHLITATGQRVTLRCSPRSGDLSVYWYQQSLDQGLQFLIQYYNGEERAKGNILERFSAQQFPDLHSELNLSSLELGDSALYFCASSVYSTANYGYTFGSGTRLTVV.

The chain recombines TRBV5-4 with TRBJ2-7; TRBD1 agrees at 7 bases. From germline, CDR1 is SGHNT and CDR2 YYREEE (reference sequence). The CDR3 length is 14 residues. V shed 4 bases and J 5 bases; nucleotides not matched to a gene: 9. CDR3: CASSPDRSMNEQYF. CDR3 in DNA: TGTGCCAGCAGCCCGGACAGGAGCATGAACGAGCAGTACTTC.

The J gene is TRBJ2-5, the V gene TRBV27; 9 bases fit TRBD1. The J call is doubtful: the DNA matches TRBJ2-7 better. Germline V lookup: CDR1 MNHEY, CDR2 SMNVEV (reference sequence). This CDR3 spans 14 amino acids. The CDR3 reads CASSPNRGRVEQYF. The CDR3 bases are TGTGCCAGCAGTCCCAACAGGGGGCGGGTCGAGCAGTACTTC.

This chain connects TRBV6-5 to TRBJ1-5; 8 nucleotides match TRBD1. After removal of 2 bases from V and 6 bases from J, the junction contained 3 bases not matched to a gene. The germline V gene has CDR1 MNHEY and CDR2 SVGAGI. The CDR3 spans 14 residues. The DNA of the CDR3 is TGTGCCAGCAGTTACAATCAGGGGGCTCAGCCCCAGCATTTT. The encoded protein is CASSYNQGAQPQHF.

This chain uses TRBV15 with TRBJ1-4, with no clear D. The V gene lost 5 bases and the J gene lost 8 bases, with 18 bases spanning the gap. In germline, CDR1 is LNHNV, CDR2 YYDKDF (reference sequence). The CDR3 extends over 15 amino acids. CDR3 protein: CATSRVGPTEEKLFF. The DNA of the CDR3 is TGTGCCACCAGCCGGGTTGGGCCCACGGAGGAAAAACTGTTTTTT. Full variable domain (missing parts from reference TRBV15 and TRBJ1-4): DAMVIQNPRYQVTQFGKPVTLSCSQTLNHNVMYWYQQKSSQAPKLLFHYYDKDFNNEADTPDNFQSRRPNTSFCFLDIRSPGLGDTAMYLCATSRVGPTEEKLFFGSGTQLSVL.

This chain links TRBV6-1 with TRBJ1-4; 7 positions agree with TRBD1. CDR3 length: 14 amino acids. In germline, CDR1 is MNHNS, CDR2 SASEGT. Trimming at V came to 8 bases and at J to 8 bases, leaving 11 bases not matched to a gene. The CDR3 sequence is CASVDRARREKLFF. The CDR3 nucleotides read TGTGCCAGCGTCGACAGGGCGAGGAGAGAAAAACTGTTTTTT.

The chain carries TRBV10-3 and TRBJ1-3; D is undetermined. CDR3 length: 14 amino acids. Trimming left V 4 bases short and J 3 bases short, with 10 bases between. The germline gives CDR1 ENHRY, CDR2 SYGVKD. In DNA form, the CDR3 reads TGTGCCATCAGTGTTCCGGGCCGTGGAAACACCATATATTTT. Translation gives CAISVPGRGNTIYF.

The CDR3 coding sequence is TGTGCCAGCTCACCCCAAGATGGACCCTTGGGCTACACCTTC. This gives the protein CASSPQDGPLGYTF. The chain employs TRBV18 and TRBJ1-2; no clear D. CDR1 and CDR2 from the germline V gene are KGHSH and LQKENI. The V end was cut by 3 bases, the J end by 8 bases, with 16 bases between. The CDR3 has 14 residues. Complete variable domain (other parts from reference TRBV18 and TRBJ1-2): NAGVMQNPRHLVRRRGQEARLRCSPMKGHSHVYWYRQLPEEGLKFMVYLQKENIIDESGMPKERFSAEFPKEGPSILRIQQVVRGDSAAYFCASSPQDGPLGYTFGSGTRLTVV.

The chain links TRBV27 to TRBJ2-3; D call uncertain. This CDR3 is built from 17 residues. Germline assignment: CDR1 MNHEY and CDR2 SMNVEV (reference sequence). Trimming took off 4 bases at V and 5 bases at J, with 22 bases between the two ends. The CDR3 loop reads CASSSAFLGPNLDTQYF. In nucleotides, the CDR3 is TGTGCCAGCAGTTCGGCCTTCCTAGGACCCAATTTAGATACGCAGTATTTT.

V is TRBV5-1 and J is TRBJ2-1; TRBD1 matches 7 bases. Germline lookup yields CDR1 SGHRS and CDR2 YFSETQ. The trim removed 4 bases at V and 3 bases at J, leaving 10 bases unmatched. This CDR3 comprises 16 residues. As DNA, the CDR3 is TGCGCCAGCAGCCCATGGGACAGCCTAAACTACAATGAGCAGTTCTTC. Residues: CASSPWDSLNYNEQFF.

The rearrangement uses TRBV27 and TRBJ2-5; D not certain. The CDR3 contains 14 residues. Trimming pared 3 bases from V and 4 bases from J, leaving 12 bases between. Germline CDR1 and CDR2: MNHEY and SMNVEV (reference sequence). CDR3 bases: TGTGCCAGCAGTTTCCTGGGAATGGGAGAGACCCAGTACTTC. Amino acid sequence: CASSFLGMGETQYF.

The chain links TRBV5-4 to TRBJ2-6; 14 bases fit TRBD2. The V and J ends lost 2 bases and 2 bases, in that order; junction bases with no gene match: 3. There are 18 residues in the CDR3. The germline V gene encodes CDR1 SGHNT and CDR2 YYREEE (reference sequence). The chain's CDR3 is CASSFGLAGGAGANVLTF. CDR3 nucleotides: TGTGCCAGCAGCTTCGGACTAGCGGGGGGAGCTGGGGCCAACGTCCTGACTTTC.

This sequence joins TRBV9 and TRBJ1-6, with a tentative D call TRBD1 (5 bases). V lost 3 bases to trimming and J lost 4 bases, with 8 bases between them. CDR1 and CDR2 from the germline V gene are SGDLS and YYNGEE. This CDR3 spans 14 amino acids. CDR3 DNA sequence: TGTGCCAGCAGCGAGGGACCGTATAATTCACCCCTCCACTTT. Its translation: CASSEGPYNSPLHF.

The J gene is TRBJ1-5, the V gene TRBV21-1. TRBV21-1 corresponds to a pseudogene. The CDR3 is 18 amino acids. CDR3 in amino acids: CASSKIPNLRGGRQPQHF. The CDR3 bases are TGTGCCAGCAGCAAAATTCCGAATCTCAGGGGAGGTCGGCAGCCCCAGCATTTT.

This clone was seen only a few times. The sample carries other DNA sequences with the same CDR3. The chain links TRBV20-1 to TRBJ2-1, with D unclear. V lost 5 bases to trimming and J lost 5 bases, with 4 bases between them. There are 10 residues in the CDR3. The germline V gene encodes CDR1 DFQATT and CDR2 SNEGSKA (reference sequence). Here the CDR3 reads CSASNNEQFF. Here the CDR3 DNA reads TGCAGTGCTTCTAACAATGAGCAGTTCTTC.

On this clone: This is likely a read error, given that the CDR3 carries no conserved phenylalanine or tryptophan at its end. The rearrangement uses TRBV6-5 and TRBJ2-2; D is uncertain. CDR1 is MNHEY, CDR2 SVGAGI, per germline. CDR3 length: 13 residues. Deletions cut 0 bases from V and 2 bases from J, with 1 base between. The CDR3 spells CASSYSNTGELFS. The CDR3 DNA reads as TGTGCCAGCAGTTACTCCAACACCGGGGAGCTGTTTTCT.

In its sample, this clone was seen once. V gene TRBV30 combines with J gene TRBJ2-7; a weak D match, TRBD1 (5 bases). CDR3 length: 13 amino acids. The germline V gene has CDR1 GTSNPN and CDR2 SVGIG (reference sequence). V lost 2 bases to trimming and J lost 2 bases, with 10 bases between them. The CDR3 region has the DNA TGTGCCTGGAGTCTGGGGCCGGCCTACGAGCAGTACTTC. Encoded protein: CAWSLGPAYEQYF.